This T cell receptor (beta chain) was found in a study of glioma-infiltrating T cells. Ten or more counts support this clonotype. Amplification of TCR alpha and beta CDR3 regions from RNA used iRepertoire nested multiplex PCR. TCRdb reprocessed the multiplex PCR reads with MiXCR, giving one entry per CDR3 protein. The data show under 200,000 distinct CDR3 sequences, with about 47% seen just once and roughly 5.2% held by the top ten. Trimming pared 5 bases from V and 10 bases from J, leaving 9 bases between. Germline V gene data show CDR1 as SEHNR and CDR2 as FQNEAQ (reference sequence). The CDR3 is made up of 12 amino acids.

This sequence originates from a human donor with low-grade glioma or glioblastoma, undergoing nonglioma brain surgery, or in good health (not recorded which). The chain combines TRBV7-9 with TRBJ1-6, with D possibly matching TRBD1 (5 bases). Sequencing was done on a sample of glioma tissue, nonneoplastic brain tissue, or PBMCs (not recorded which). CDR3 sequence reads: CASSAWGSPLHF. DNA for the CDR3: TGTGCCAGCAGCGCATGGGGCTCACCCCTCCACTTT.